The rows below give T cell receptor beta chains drawn from one sample of a study of blood T cell repertoires in COVID-19. Here immunoSEQ multiplex PCR was the method, and the copy in TCRdb shows in-frame clones only, minus some. The sample has approximately 250,000 clones, about 86% seen once. The sample consisted of PBMCs or T cells enriched from blood (not recorded which). The receptors shown here come from a man in his thirties or forties with acute COVID-19. Each CDR3 is given with its conserved first and last residue. Each record gives: V gene, clone size, D gene, J gene, CDR3 protein, CDR3 DNA. A D gene is named only where the DNA matches it firmly. Clone size appears in some rows only: once, few, many, or a class for an expanded clone.

>TRBV2|NA|TRBD2|TRBJ2-3
CASNRAGVGTDTQYF
TGTGCCAGCAACCGAGCGGGAGTGGGAACAGATACGCAGTATTTT
>TRBV7-2|NA|TRBD1|TRBJ1-2
CASKTGRGNYGYTF
TGTGCCAGCAAGACAGGGCGTGGGAACTATGGCTACACCTTC
>TRBV27|NA|NA|TRBJ1-1
CASSFYDSNTEAFF
TGTGCCAGCAGTTTTTACGACAGTAACACTGAAGCTTTCTTT
>TRBV27|NA|TRBD1|TRBJ1-2
CASRNDRGAYGYTF
TGTGCCAGCAGAAACGACAGGGGGGCCTATGGCTACACCTTC
>TRBV7-9|few|NA|TRBJ2-2
CASSLVPGANTGELFF
TGTGCCAGCAGCTTAGTTCCGGGGGCGAACACCGGGGAGCTGTTTTTT
>TRBV7-2|NA|NA|TRBJ2-5
CASSQGRAQETQYF
TGTGCCAGCAGCCAAGGCAGGGCCCAAGAGACCCAGTACTTC
>TRBV11-2|NA|TRBD2|TRBJ2-1
CASSPRNSGSVHEQFF
TGTGCCAGCAGCCCGCGGAATAGCGGGAGTGTCCATGAGCAGTTCTTC
>TRBV11-2|NA|NA|TRBJ1-1
CASSTLPGIPSVAFF
TGTGCCAGCAGCACTCTGCCAGGAATCCCATCCGTGGCTTTCTTT
>TRBV2|NA|NA|TRBJ1-4
CASSERGGEKLFF
TGTGCCAGCAGTGAACGGGGTGGTGAAAAACTGTTTTTT
>TRBV6-5|NA|TRBD1|TRBJ1-5
CASSSDRGGNQPQHF
TGTGCCAGCAGTAGCGACAGGGGTGGCAATCAGCCCCAGCATTTT
>TRBV4-3|NA|TRBD1|TRBJ2-5
CASSQGEGGPKYF
TGCGCCAGCAGCCAAGGAGAAGGGGGCCCTAAGTACTTC
>TRBV12-3/TRBV12-4|NA|TRBD1|TRBJ1-2
CASSLGTGGGYTF
TGTGCCAGCAGTTTAGGGACAGGGGGTGGCTACACCTTC
>TRBV5-1|NA|TRBD2|TRBJ2-2
CASSPPKTGREDYVPNTGELFF
TGTGCCAGCAGCCCCCCGAAGACGGGGCGGGAGGATTATGTTCCGAACACCGGGGAGCTGTTTTTT
>TRBV2|NA|TRBD1|TRBJ1-5
CASSEQGVRNQPQHF
TGTGCCAGCAGTGAACAGGGGGTGAGGAATCAGCCCCAGCATTTT
>TRBV21-1|few|NA|TRBJ1-2
CASSKEARVRSGYGYTF
TGTGCCAGCAGCAAAGAGGCCAGGGTAAGGTCTGGCTATGGCTACACCTTC
>TRBV6-4|once|NA|TRBJ2-2
CASSDSGGTGELFF
TGTGCCAGCAGTGACTCCGGGGGCACCGGGGAGCTGTTTTTT
>TRBV10-3|NA|TRBD1|TRBJ1-2
CAIRGQGQGNYGYTF
TGTGCCATCAGGGGACAGGGACAGGGCAACTATGGCTACACCTTC
>TRBV18|NA|NA|TRBJ2-4
CASSEGAKNIQYF
TGTGCCAGCTCGGAGGGAGCCAAAAACATTCAGTACTTC
>TRBV2|once|NA|TRBJ1-4
CASSVGSNEKLFF
TGTGCCAGCAGTGTTGGCAGTAATGAAAAACTGTTTTTT
>TRBV9|NA|NA|TRBJ1-2
CASSGHNYGYTF
TGTGCCAGCAGCGGACATAACTATGGCTACACCTTC
>TRBV3-1/TRBV3-2|NA|TRBD2|TRBJ2-5
CASSQGGAGAPSETQYF
TGTGCCAGCAGCCAAGGGGGAGCGGGGGCCCCTTCAGAGACCCAGTACTTC
>TRBV29-1|NA|NA|TRBJ1-2
CSHTGPANYGYTF
TGCAGCCATACAGGGCCGGCTAACTATGGCTACACCTTC
>TRBV11-2|NA|NA|TRBJ2-1
CASSPRDTYNEQFF
TGTGCCAGCAGCCCGCGGGATACCTACAATGAGCAGTTCTTC
>TRBV7-8|NA|TRBD1|TRBJ1-3
CASSPRDRGTSNSGNTIYF
TGTGCCAGCAGTCCCCGGGACAGGGGGACCTCAAACTCTGGAAACACCATATATTTT
>TRBV27|NA|TRBD1|TRBJ1-6
CASTQSRGFSPLHF
TGTGCCAGCACCCAGAGCAGGGGGTTTTCACCCCTCCACTTT
>TRBV27|NA|TRBD1|TRBJ1-4
CASRFLDRGDEKLFF
TGTGCCAGCAGGTTCCTTGACAGGGGGGATGAAAAACTGTTTTTT
>TRBV5-4|NA|NA|TRBJ1-4
CASTLDGLGNEKLFF
TGTGCCAGCACCCTTGATGGGCTTGGTAATGAAAAACTGTTTTTT
>TRBV30|once|NA|TRBJ2-5
CAWSGLRGETQYF
TGTGCCTGGAGCGGGCTAAGGGGAGAGACCCAGTACTTC
>TRBV21-1|NA|NA|TRBJ1-4
CASSTHGDRENEKLFF
TGTGCCAGCAGCACCCATGGGGACAGGGAGAATGAAAAACTGTTTTTT
>TRBV7-2|NA|NA|TRBJ1-5
CASSPQGEQPQHF
TGTGCCAGCAGCCCCCAAGGGGAACAGCCCCAGCATTTT
>TRBV5-6|NA|TRBD1|TRBJ2-3
CASSRQGGGTDTQYF
TGTGCCAGCAGCCGACAGGGGGGAGGCACAGATACGCAGTATTTT
>TRBV14|few|NA|TRBJ2-1
CASSQVIANEQFF
TGTGCCAGCAGCCAAGTAATAGCCAATGAGCAGTTCTTC
>TRBV5-4|once|NA|TRBJ1-1
CASSQGTPREAFF
TGTGCCAGCAGCCAGGGGACACCGCGTGAAGCTTTCTTT
>TRBV11-2|few|TRBD1|TRBJ1-1
CASSPSTGGYSEAFF
TGTGCCAGCAGCCCCTCGACAGGGGGCTATTCTGAAGCTTTCTTT
>TRBV5-1|NA|NA|TRBJ1-2
CASSPMTGLDYGYTF
TGTGCCAGCAGCCCAATGACAGGTCTGGACTATGGCTACACCTTC
>TRBV10-1|NA|NA|TRBJ2-1
CASSVSGDSSYNEQFF
TGCGCCAGCAGTGTTTCAGGGGATAGCTCCTACAATGAGCAGTTCTTC
>TRBV29-1|once|TRBD1|TRBJ1-2
CSDTRGQGNGGYTF
TGCAGCGATACTAGGGGACAGGGGAATGGAGGCTACACCTTC
>TRBV19|NA|TRBD2|TRBJ2-2
CASSFSAGGNTGELFF
TGTGCCAGTAGTTTCTCAGCGGGGGGAAACACCGGGGAGCTGTTTTTT
>TRBV11-3|NA|NA|TRBJ2-1
CASSQRVQNNEQFF
TGTGCCAGCAGCCAAAGAGTACAGAACAATGAGCAGTTCTTC
>TRBV7-9|NA|TRBD1|TRBJ1-6
CASSLEGGGSPLHF
TGTGCCAGCAGCTTAGAAGGGGGCGGTTCACCCCTCCACTTT
>TRBV11-2|NA|NA|TRBJ1-1
CASSRRGHLNTEAFF
TGTGCCAGCAGCCGACGAGGACATCTGAACACTGAAGCTTTCTTT
>TRBV18|NA|NA|TRBJ1-3
CASSNHSSGNTIYF
TGTGCCAGCTCAAACCACAGCTCTGGAAACACCATATATTTT
>TRBV5-1|NA|TRBD1|TRBJ1-2
CASRDTGVDGYTF
TGCGCCAGCCGAGACACAGGGGTCGATGGCTACACCTTC
>TRBV15|NA|TRBD1|TRBJ1-5
CATSPKGASNQPQHF
TGTGCCACCAGCCCAAAGGGGGCAAGCAATCAGCCCCAGCATTTT
>TRBV25-1|NA|NA|TRBJ1-2
CASSEPGGVGGYTF
TGTGCCAGCAGTGAACCCGGGGGTGTGGGTGGCTACACCTTC
>TRBV3-1/TRBV3-2|NA|TRBD2|TRBJ2-3
CASSRSGGTDTQYF
TGTGCCAGCAGTCGAAGCGGGGGCACAGATACGCAGTATTTT
>TRBV19|NA|NA|TRBJ2-3
CASSAYGGVVDTQYF
TGTGCCAGTAGTGCCTATGGCGGGGTCGTGGATACGCAGTATTTT
>TRBV14|NA|TRBD1|TRBJ2-3
CASSDMGQGTQDTQYF
TGTGCCAGCAGCGACATGGGACAGGGAACGCAGGATACGCAGTATTTT
>TRBV29-1|NA|TRBD2|TRBJ2-1
CSVAGLAGVSEQFF
TGCAGCGTTGCGGGACTAGCGGGAGTTTCGGAGCAGTTCTTC
>TRBV9|NA|TRBD2|TRBJ2-1
CASSGGAGEYNEQFF
TGTGCCAGCAGCGGAGGAGCGGGGGAGTACAATGAGCAGTTCTTC
>TRBV6-5|once|TRBD2|TRBJ2-1
CASRTTSGSYNEQFF
TGTGCCAGCAGGACTACTAGCGGATCCTACAATGAGCAGTTCTTC
>TRBV5-1|NA|NA|TRBJ1-3
CASSHGLKPSSGNTIYF
TGTGCCAGCAGCCATGGACTCAAACCGAGCTCTGGAAACACCATATATTTT